One sample yielded the 24 T cell receptor beta chains listed below, sequenced in a study of control samples from healthy donors and cancer patients. The repertoire was sequenced with immunoSEQ multiplex PCR; TCRdb's copy has only in-frame clones and lacks some. The sample has around 100,000 clones; roughly 87% are singletons. The sequencing input was blood. Every receptor here comes from a woman aged 45-60 years in good health.

The chain uses TRBV5-1 and TRBJ2-1; either TRBD1 or TRBD2 may fit D (5 bases each). Germline V gene lookup returns CDR1 SGHRS and CDR2 YFSETQ. The CDR3 is made up of 18 amino acids. V lost 4 bases and J lost 5, with 25 bases in between. This chain's CDR3 is CASSRSQMRGVWNNEQFF. In DNA, the CDR3 is TGCGCCAGCAGCCGATCTCAGATGAGGGGTGTGTGGAACAATGAGCAGTTCTTC. The whole variable domain, remainder taken from reference TRBV5-1 and TRBJ2-1, is KAGVTQTPRYLIKTRGQQVTLSCSPISGHRSVSWYQQTPGQGLQFLFEYFSETQRNKGNFPGRFSGRQFSNSRSEMNVSTLELGDSALYLCASSRSQMRGVWNNEQFFGPGTRLTVL.

The rearrangement uses TRBV29-1 and TRBJ2-2, with 13 bases lining up with TRBD2. Trimming cost V 6 bases and J 5 bases; bases outside gene matches: 9. The germline CDR1 and CDR2 sequences are SQVTM and ANQGSEA. The CDR3 sequence is 16 residues long. CDR3 nucleotides: TGCAGCGTGCCCAGGACTAGCGGGAGTTGGACCGGGGAGCTGTTTTTT. It encodes CSVPRTSGSWTGELFF.

The V and J genes are TRBV7-9 and TRBJ2-3; D is ambiguous. Trimming shortened V by 3 bases and J by 4 bases, and 5 bases separated the two germline ends. The CDR3 is made up of 12 amino acids. Germline loops: CDR1 SEHNR, CDR2 FQNEAQ (reference sequence). The CDR3 loop is CASSFQSDTQYF. DNA for the CDR3: TGTGCCAGCAGCTTCCAATCAGATACGCAGTATTTT.

The chain has TRBV18 and TRBJ2-1, with 13 nucleotides matching TRBD2. The germline gives CDR1 KGHSH, CDR2 LQKENI. The CDR3 totals 15 residues. Trimming at V came to 7 bases and at J to 7 bases, leaving 7 bases not matched to a gene. CDR3: CASYPTSGRPNEQFF. CDR3 in DNA: TGTGCCAGCTACCCGACTAGCGGGAGGCCAAATGAGCAGTTCTTC.

The chain combines TRBV7-8 with TRBJ1-6; D is undetermined. The V gene lost 2 bases and the J gene lost 7 bases, with 9 bases spanning the gap. Germline V gene data show CDR1 as SGHVS and CDR2 as FQNEAQ. CDR3 length equals 14 residues. The DNA for the CDR3 is TGTGCCAGCAGCTTATCGTTCGCGAATTCACCCCTCCACTTT. Translation gives CASSLSFANSPLHF.

This chain connects TRBV18 to TRBJ2-3; D gene uncertain. This CDR3 region has 14 residues. Germline V gives CDR1 KGHSH, CDR2 LQKENI. Trimming left V 0 bases short and J 5 bases short, with 9 bases between. The CDR3 region has the DNA TGTGCCAGCTCACCACCCCTACAGATAGATACGCAGTATTTT. Translating it yields CASSPPLQIDTQYF. Full variable domain (remainder filled in from reference TRBV18 and TRBJ2-3): NAGVMQNPRHLVRRRGQEARLRCSPMKGHSHVYWYRQLPEEGLKFMVYLQKENIIDESGMPKERFSAEFPKEGPSILRIQQVVRGDSAAYFCASSPPLQIDTQYFGPGTRLTVL.

V gene TRBV6-5 combines with J gene TRBJ2-5; D ambiguous. This CDR3 spans 13 amino acids. Germline CDR1 reads MNHEY; CDR2 reads SVGAGI. The germline V and J ends were trimmed by 5 bases and 5 bases, with 12 bases remaining between them. CDR3 in amino acids: CASSSGLRETQYF. The CDR3, as DNA: TGTGCCAGCAGTAGTGGGTTGCGGGAGACCCAGTACTTC.

The chain uses TRBV19 and TRBJ2-1, with 7 bases matching TRBD2. Germline V gene sequence: CDR1 LNHDA, CDR2 SQIVND (reference sequence). This CDR3 is built from 14 residues. V trimming: 6 bases; J trimming: 4 bases; junction bases outside the gene matches: 6. Written as DNA, the CDR3 is TGTGCCAGTAGCGGGACTATCGAATACAATGAGCAGTTCTTC. Translating gives CASSGTIEYNEQFF.

The chain links TRBV7-9 to TRBJ2-3; D unresolved. The CDR3 covers 14 residues. V was trimmed by 5 bases and J by 2 bases, leaving 11 bases between them. Per germline, CDR1 SEHNR and CDR2 FQNEAQ (reference sequence). In DNA form, the CDR3 reads TGTGCCAGCAGCCCAAAAACGGACACAGATACGCAGTATTTT. It encodes CASSPKTDTDTQYF.

J is TRBJ1-2 and V is TRBV20-1; D is possibly TRBD1 (5 bases). Trimming removed 3 bases from V and 8 bases from J, with 22 bases in between. Germline V CDR1 and CDR2: DFQATT, SNEGSKA (reference sequence). This CDR3 spans 15 amino acids. Here the CDR3 reads CSASSQGAPGVGYTF. The CDR3 DNA reads TGCAGTGCTAGTTCGCAGGGCGCTCCTGGTGTGGGCTACACCTTC.

The chain couples TRBV3-1 (or the pseudogene TRBV3-2) to TRBJ1-1; 10 bases line up with TRBD1. The V gene end was trimmed by 7 bases and the J gene end by 8 bases; junction bases not matched to a gene: 4. Germline V gives CDR1 LGHDT, CDR2 YNNKEL (reference sequence). The CDR3 spans 12 residues. CDR3 coding DNA: TGTGCCAGCAAGACGACAGGGGGCGAAGCTTTCTTT. Translated, it gives CASKTTGGEAFF.

The chain recombines TRBV5-1 with TRBJ2-1; D ambiguous. Germline V gene lookup returns CDR1 SGHRS and CDR2 YFSETQ. There are 14 residues in the CDR3. V lost 3 bases to trimming and J lost 8 bases, with 15 bases between them. DNA of the CDR3: TGCGCCAGCAGCTGGAGTGGGTCTAGAGATGAGCAGTTCTTC. It encodes CASSWSGSRDEQFF.

The chain couples TRBV7-9 to TRBJ1-6; 7 nucleotides line up with TRBD1. The CDR3 extends over 14 amino acids. Germline values: CDR1 SEHNR, CDR2 FQNEAQ (reference sequence). CDR3 sequence (DNA): TGTGCTTGGGCCAGGGGGGAATTAAATTCACCCCTCCACTTT. The encoded protein is CAWARGELNSPLHF.

J is TRBJ1-2 and V is TRBV6-6; the D is unclear. CDR1 is MNHNY and CDR2 is SVGAGI in the germline V gene (reference sequence). This CDR3 has 14 amino acids. Between the trimmed V and J ends, which lost 4 bases and 5 bases, there was a span of 14 bases. CDR3 in amino acids: CASSSLPSDYGYTF. CDR3 DNA sequence: TGTGCCAGCAGTTCCCTCCCGAGCGATTATGGCTACACCTTC.

V usage is TRBV6-4 and J usage is TRBJ2-7; tentative D call: TRBD2 (6 bases). The CDR3 runs to 13 residues. Per germline, CDR1 MRHNA and CDR2 SNTAGT. The germline V and J ends were trimmed by 4 bases and 2 bases, with 9 bases remaining between them. CDR3: CASSGGDAYEQYV. CDR3 coding DNA: TGTGCCAGCAGTGGCGGGGACGCCTACGAGCAGTACGTC.

The V gene is TRBV29-1, the J gene TRBJ2-5; D remains unclear. Trimming left V 5 bases short and J 1 base short, with 8 bases between. Per germline, CDR1 SQVTM and CDR2 ANQGSEA. The CDR3 loop spans 12 amino acids. The CDR3 DNA is TGCAGCGTTCTAACGGCCCAAGAGACCCAGTACTTC. Its protein is CSVLTAQETQYF.

Turning to this clone: This specimen includes other DNA sequences encoding the same CDR3. V is TRBV5-6 and J is TRBJ2-5; no definite D call. From germline, CDR1 is SGHDT and CDR2 YYEEEE. Between the trimmed V and J ends, which lost 0 bases and 5 bases, there was a span of 2 bases. CDR3 length equals 11 residues. CDR3 protein: CASSLEETQYF. CDR3 nucleotides: TGTGCCAGCAGCTTGGAGGAGACCCAGTACTTC.

J is TRBJ2-7 and V is TRBV9; 9 positions agree with TRBD1. Per germline, CDR1 SGDLS and CDR2 YYNGEE. This CDR3 region has 15 residues. V shed 3 bases and J 5 bases; nucleotides not matched to a gene: 9. CDR3 amino acids: CASSALGTGGHEQYF. The CDR3 DNA reads as TGTGCCAGCAGCGCCCTAGGAACAGGGGGCCACGAGCAGTACTTC.

J is TRBJ1-1 and V is TRBV19, with a tentative D call TRBD1 (5 bases). V shed 1 base and J shed 5 bases, with 11 bases lying between them. This CDR3 is 14 amino acids long. CDR1 is LNHDA and CDR2 is SQIVND in the germline V gene (reference sequence). The CDR3 sequence is CASSIGAGLTEAFF. In DNA form, the CDR3 reads TGTGCCAGTAGTATAGGTGCAGGGCTGACTGAAGCTTTCTTT.

The rearrangement joins TRBV6-5 to TRBJ2-2, with D possibly being TRBD2 (5 bases). The V gene's germline CDR1 is MNHEY and CDR2 SVGAGI. Trimming shortened V by 6 bases and J by 5 bases, and 16 bases separated the two germline ends. The CDR3 runs 15 residues. The CDR3 nucleotides are TGTGCCAGCAGATCAGGTGGGAGTGGGACCGGGGAGCTGTTTTTT. It codes for CASRSGGSGTGELFF.

The CDR3 DNA follows: TGTGCCAGCAGCCCTACCGTCCGAGGGAAAGCGGGAGGGCCTGAGGCCTACAATGAGCAGTTCTTC. It translates to CASSPTVRGKAGGPEAYNEQFF. The rearrangement uses TRBV21-1 and TRBJ2-1; no DNA check was done on the table's D call, TRBD2. TRBV21-1 corresponds to a pseudogene. This CDR3 is 22 amino acids long.

This chain connects TRBV15 to TRBJ1-1; TRBD1 matches 8 bases. Germline CDR1 LNHNV, CDR2 YYDKDF (reference sequence). V dropped 5 bases and J dropped 8; count of bases not matched to a gene: 4. This CDR3 has 12 amino acids. CDR3 DNA: TGTGCCACCAGCGAGGGGACAGGAGAAGCTTTCTTT. Its protein product is CATSEGTGEAFF. Full variable domain (missing parts from reference TRBV15 and TRBJ1-1): DAMVIQNPRYQVTQFGKPVTLSCSQTLNHNVMYWYQQKSSQAPKLLFHYYDKDFNNEADTPDNFQSRRPNTSFCFLDIRSPGLGDTAMYLCATSEGTGEAFFGQGTRLTVV.

CDR3 bases: TGTGCCAGCAGACAGGCCGGGACAGGGGTTAACTATGGCTACACCTTC. It yields the protein CASRQAGTGVNYGYTF. The chain carries TRBV27 and TRBJ1-2; 10 positions agree with TRBD1. This CDR3 region has 16 residues. CDR1 MNHEY and CDR2 SMNVEV come from the germline V gene (reference sequence). J was trimmed by 1 base and V by 6 bases; bases with no gene match: 8.

This chain joins TRBV27 and TRBJ2-5; D is uncertain. The V gene's germline CDR1 is MNHEY and CDR2 SMNVEV (reference sequence). The V gene lost 5 bases and the J gene lost 4 bases, with 14 bases spanning the gap. The CDR3 spans 14 residues. CDR3: CASSPTGVPETQYF. In DNA form, the CDR3 reads TGTGCCAGCAGTCCTACTGGGGTCCCAGAGACCCAGTACTTC.